These 21 T cell receptor beta chains originate from one sample sequenced in a study of blood T cell repertoires in COVID-19 (dated by TCRdb to about 2020). The library came from the immunoSEQ multiplex PCR assay. The immuneACCESS repertoire file appears here via TCRdb, limited to in-frame rearrangements. These files lack a portion of the clones; in checked studies, under half of the deficit traces to unresolved V genes, and the cause of the others is not known. This sample is represented by about 190,000 clones; 90% of them were singletons. The ten largest clones represent roughly 0.6% of the sample. The sequencing sample was made of peripheral blood. All receptors derive from a man between 45 and 60 years old with acute or convalescent COVID-19.

The gene calls are TRBV10-3 and TRBJ2-1, with TRBD2 matching over 10 bases. J gave up 5 bases and V 5 bases, and 9 bases lay outside the gene matches. CDR1 is ENHRY and CDR2 is SYGVKD in the germline V gene. CDR3 length: 16 amino acids. Written as DNA, the CDR3 is TGTGCCATCAGTCTCATTTGGACTAGCGGTAACAATGAGCAGTTCTTC. Its translation: CAISLIWTSGNNEQFF.

The chain is built from TRBV27 and TRBJ1-6, with a possible D match to TRBD1 (6 bases). V lost 5 bases to trimming and J lost 0 bases, with 11 bases between them. The CDR3 is 16 amino acids. From germline, CDR1 is MNHEY and CDR2 SMNVEV (reference sequence). CDR3 residues: CASSTGPSSYNSPLHF. The CDR3 DNA is TGTGCCAGCAGTACAGGGCCAAGCTCCTATAATTCACCCCTCCACTTT.

The chain is built from TRBV28 and TRBJ1-2; D not resolved. CDR3 size: 13 residues. Trimming removed 4 bases from V and 4 bases from J, with 10 bases in between. Germline CDR1 is MDHEN and CDR2 is SYDVKM. CDR3 loop: CASSSAGIYGYTF. DNA for the CDR3: TGTGCCAGCAGTTCTGCGGGTATCTATGGCTACACCTTC.

This chain links TRBV11-2 with TRBJ2-3; D may be TRBD2 (6 bases). V gave up 3 bases and J gave up 0 bases, with 10 bases separating them. Germline V gene lookup returns CDR1 SGHAT and CDR2 FQNNGV. This CDR3 is 15 amino acids long. The CDR3 DNA follows: TGTGCCAGCAGCTTGGGGGGAACTAGCACAGATACGCAGTATTTT. Its translation is CASSLGGTSTDTQYF.

V gene TRBV10-3 combines with J gene TRBJ1-6; possible D gene TRBD1, 6 bases. Germline V CDR1 and CDR2: ENHRY, SYGVKD. This CDR3 is 14 amino acids long. With 0 bases removed from V and 7 bases from J, the gap between germline ends came to 7 bases. Here the CDR3 DNA reads TGTGCCATCAGTGAGTCGGACAGAAATTCACCCCTCCACTTT. Amino acids: CAISESDRNSPLHF.

The rearrangement joins TRBV24-1 to TRBJ2-5, with D possibly matching TRBD1 (7 bases). CDR3 length: 12 residues. CDR1 and CDR2 from the germline V gene are KGHDR and SFDVKD. CDR3 coding DNA: TGTGCTGCGGGACAGAACCAAGAGACCCAGTACTTC. Translation: CAAGQNQETQYF.

V usage is TRBV6-5 and J usage is TRBJ2-5, with 8 bases identical to TRBD1. CDR3 length: 14 amino acids. V was clipped by 6 bases and J by 5 bases; unmatched bases: 8. In germline, CDR1 is MNHEY, CDR2 SVGAGI. In DNA form, the CDR3 reads TGTGCCAGCAGAGACAGGGGTGGGATCGAGACCCAGTACTTC. Translation: CASRDRGGIETQYF.

The chain recombines TRBV5-1 with TRBJ2-7; D is unresolved. Germline V gives CDR1 SGHRS, CDR2 YFSETQ. There are 12 residues in the CDR3. V lost 3 bases and J lost 6, with 10 bases in between. CDR3 DNA: TGCGCCAGCAGCTCTACTTTGATCGAGCAGTACTTC. Translating gives CASSSTLIEQYF.

This clone showed up just once. The rearrangement links TRBV2 to TRBJ2-7; 10 bases line up with TRBD2. Trimming took 8 bases from V and 6 from J; bases not matched to a gene: 4. Germline V gene lookup returns CDR1 SNHLY and CDR2 FYNNEI. The CDR3 consists of 12 residues. CDR3 nucleotides: TGTGCCAGCGGGCTAGCGGGAGCCGAGCAGTACTTC. Translated: CASGLAGAEQYF.

V is TRBV4-3 and J is TRBJ1-5; D is unclear. Trimming cost V 0 bases and J 4 bases, with 10 bases left between them. The CDR3 is 15 amino acids. Germline CDR1 and CDR2: LGHNA and YSLEER. CDR3 DNA: TGCGCCAGCAGCCAAGATTGGCCAGGAAATCAGCCCCAGCATTTT. Its protein product is CASSQDWPGNQPQHF.

The V gene is TRBV6-6, the J gene TRBJ2-3; TRBD1 agrees at 7 bases. CDR1 is MNHNY and CDR2 is SVGAGI in the germline V gene (reference sequence). The V segment lost 9 bases and the J segment 1 base; nucleotides outside the gene matches: 7. The CDR3 consists of 14 residues. CDR3 nucleotides: TGTGCCAGTAACAGGGGCGCTGGCACAGATACGCAGTATTTT. It codes for CASNRGAGTDTQYF.

This sequence joins TRBV9 and TRBJ1-4, with D hard to call. V gave up 0 bases and J gave up 8 bases, with 17 bases separating them. The germline gives CDR1 SGDLS, CDR2 YYNGEE. The CDR3 spans 16 residues. CDR3 sequence: CASSVASGTDGEKLFF. In DNA form, the CDR3 reads TGTGCCAGCAGCGTAGCGTCGGGTACTGATGGGGAAAAACTGTTTTTT.

This sequence joins TRBV11-1 and TRBJ2-3, with D possibly matching TRBD2 (6 bases). Per the germline V gene, CDR1 is SGHAT and CDR2 is FQDESV (reference sequence). The V end lost 5 bases, the J end lost 0 bases, and 9 bases lay between the germline ends. This CDR3 has 14 residues. As DNA, the CDR3 is TGTGCCAGCAGCCCGAGCGGGAGCACAGATACGCAGTATTTT. It is translated as CASSPSGSTDTQYF.

The chain links TRBV28 to TRBJ1-5, with no clear D. The length of the CDR3 is 14 residues. The V gene's germline CDR1 is MDHEN and CDR2 SYDVKM. V was trimmed by 5 bases and J by 3 bases, leaving 11 bases between them. CDR3 residues: CASSPGGHNQPQHF. The CDR3, as DNA: TGTGCCAGCAGTCCCGGTGGGCACAATCAGCCCCAGCATTTT.

The count of this clone is one. The genes are TRBV9 and TRBJ1-4; D unclear. The CDR3 is 13 amino acids. Germline assignment: CDR1 SGDLS and CDR2 YYNGEE. The V end was cut by 3 bases, the J end by 6 bases, with 9 bases between. The CDR3 DNA follows: TGTGCCAGCAGCGGAGGGTCCGATGAAAAACTGTTTTTT. Translating gives CASSGGSDEKLFF.

The CDR3 here is CASSLFSGTGELFF. CDR3 nucleotides: TGTGCCAGCAGCTTATTCTCGGGCACCGGGGAGCTGTTTTTT. The V gene is TRBV7-9, the J gene TRBJ2-2; D is ambiguous. The CDR3 is 14 residues long. Per the germline V gene, CDR1 is SEHNR and CDR2 is FQNEAQ (reference sequence). Trimming removed 2 bases at V and 4 bases at J, with 8 bases between.

The genes are TRBV5-4 and TRBJ2-7; D is possibly TRBD1 (7 bases). Trimming took off 4 bases at V and 3 bases at J, with 17 bases between the two ends. This CDR3 is 15 amino acids long. CDR1 is SGHNT and CDR2 is YYREEE in the germline V gene (reference sequence). CDR3 in amino acids: CASSPAGTANYEQYF. Written as DNA, the CDR3 is TGTGCCAGCAGCCCCGCGGGGACAGCGAACTACGAGCAGTACTTC.

Comment on this clone: Other DNA variants within this sample encode the same CDR3. The rearrangement joins TRBV9 to TRBJ2-5; a possible D gene is TRBD2 (7 bases). The V and J ends lost 4 bases and 4 bases respectively, with 14 bases between them. Per germline, CDR1 SGDLS and CDR2 YYNGEE. CDR3 size: 14 residues. For the CDR3, the DNA is TGTGCCAGCAGCCCCTCGGGGGGCAGAGAGACCCAGTACTTC. It specifies CASSPSGGRETQYF.

The chain uses TRBV4-3 and TRBJ1-1; TRBD1 is a possible D gene (6 bases). The V end was cut by 0 bases, the J end by 4 bases, with 12 bases between. Per germline, CDR1 LGHNA and CDR2 YSLEER. This CDR3 has 15 amino acids. The CDR3 is CASSQDSGGGTEAFF. As DNA, the CDR3 is TGCGCCAGCAGCCAAGATTCGGGGGGCGGCACTGAAGCTTTCTTT.

J is TRBJ2-3 and V is TRBV4-3; 9 bases match TRBD1. Germline values: CDR1 LGHNA, CDR2 YSLEER. This CDR3 comprises 16 residues. Trimming cost V 3 bases and J 4 bases; bases outside gene matches: 8. The CDR3 protein is CASSHLDRGRADTQYF. CDR3 DNA sequence: TGCGCCAGCAGCCACCTGGACAGGGGAAGGGCAGATACGCAGTATTTT.

This chain connects TRBV28 to TRBJ2-1; D ambiguous. CDR3 length: 15 residues. CDR1 MDHEN and CDR2 SYDVKM come from the germline V gene. V lost 2 bases, J lost 0 bases, and 8 bases lay in between. CDR3 in amino acids: CASSLTSISYNEQFF. Here the CDR3 DNA reads TGTGCCAGCAGTTTAACGTCTATCTCCTACAATGAGCAGTTCTTC.